Following are 4 T cell receptor beta chains from one sample sequenced in a study of cytomegalovirus exposure and HLA in healthy donors. PCR was performed using 60 Vbeta and 13 Jbeta primers. Sequenced by immunoSEQ multiplex PCR; TCRdb stores in-frame clones only, minus some. The sample yields approximately 170,000 clones, 73% seen once. Sequenced material: PBMCs. Every receptor here comes from a woman aged 18-29 years in good health and CMV-seropositive.

The genes are TRBV9 and TRBJ2-3; perhaps TRBD1 as D (5 bases). Trimming took off 0 bases at V and 3 bases at J, with 11 bases between the two ends. The CDR3 spans 15 residues. Germline lookup yields CDR1 SGDLS and CDR2 YYNGEE. As DNA, the CDR3 is TGTGCCAGCAGCGTAGAAGGGGCCCCGACAGATACGCAGTATTTT. Encoded protein: CASSVEGAPTDTQYF. The variable domain in full, completed from reference TRBV9 and TRBJ2-3, reads DSGVTQTPKHLITATGQRVTLRCSPRSGDLSVYWYQQSLDQGLQFLIQYYNGEERAKGNILERFSAQQFPDLHSELNLSSLELGDSALYFCASSVEGAPTDTQYFGPGTRLTVL.

The V call is TRBV30, the J call TRBJ2-5; D unclear. This CDR3 is 12 amino acids long. Trimming shortened V by 4 bases and J by 3 bases, and 9 bases separated the two germline ends. Germline loops: CDR1 GTSNPN, CDR2 SVGIG (reference sequence). CDR3 coding DNA: TGTGCCTGGACCCCACAGAAAGAGACCCAGTACTTC. It is translated as CAWTPQKETQYF. Drawing the rest from reference TRBV30 and TRBJ2-5, the complete variable domain is SQTIHQWPATLVQPVGSPLSLECTVEGTSNPNLYWYRQAAGRGLQLLFYSVGIGQISSEVPQNLSASRPQDRQFILSSKKLLLSDSGFYLCAWTPQKETQYFGPGTRLLVL.

The chain joins TRBV7-9 to TRBJ1-1; 7 bases map to TRBD1. The trim removed 5 bases at V and 4 bases at J, leaving 7 bases unmatched. CDR1 SEHNR and CDR2 FQNEAQ come from the germline V gene (reference sequence). This CDR3 comprises 14 residues. In DNA form, the CDR3 reads TGTGCCAGCAGCGCGAGGGGGCTGGGCACTGAAGCTTTCTTT. Its protein is CASSARGLGTEAFF.

V is TRBV19 and J is TRBJ1-2; unclear D gene. V gave up 7 bases and J gave up 0 bases, with 15 bases separating them. Looked up from germline, CDR1 is LNHDA and CDR2 is SQIVND (reference sequence). The CDR3 spans 15 residues. CDR3 DNA sequence: TGTGCCAGTATGGGCATTGGGGAGCCTAACTATGGCTACACCTTC. This translates into CASMGIGEPNYGYTF. Full variable domain (remainder filled in from reference TRBV19 and TRBJ1-2): DGGITQSPKYLFRKEGQNVTLSCEQNLNHDAMYWYRQDPGQGLRLIYYSQIVNDFQKGDIAEGYSVSREKKESFPLTVTSAQKNPTAFYLCASMGIGEPNYGYTFGSGTRLTVV.